This T cell receptor (beta chain) comes out of a study of blood T cell repertoires in COVID-19 (TCRdb year 2020). Some background on the complete study: The collaborator samples originated in the United States, Italy and Spain and spanned the acute and convalescent phases of COVID-19. The prospective study material was composed of cDNA or gDNA derived from T cells, B-cell-depleted T cells, or PBMCs. Deeply sampled blood TCRbeta repertoires from subjects exposed to, actively infected with, or recovered from COVID-19 were included in the dataset. A freely available public database, intended as a resource for researchers studying the immune response to SARS-CoV-2, is where the repertoires were released. Samples came from the ongoing ImmuneRACE study (first 160 participants) plus 1,254 subjects from 6 global collaborators. A de-identified subject ID, COVID-19 status, age in years and sex were almost always included in the sample metadata. HLA class I and class II types, where available, came from metadata supplied by the sample provider rather than from assay-based typing.

Trimming takes 0 bases from V and 4 bases from J, and the germline ends sit 25 bases apart. Per the germline V gene, KGHSH is the CDR1 and LQKENI is the CDR2. Including cysteine and phenylalanine, the CDR3 has 19 amino acids. Just CDR3 DNA is preserved here, 57 bases in frame from base 1. TCRbeta CDR3 regions were amplified from genomic DNA using the immunoSEQ Assay, a bias-controlled multiplex PCR. The study's own analysis went as follows. Nucleated cell counts per sample were estimated from amplification of reference gene primers within the assay. To quantify the absolute abundance of each unique TCRbeta CDR3 rearrangement, sequence reads were collapsed and filtered. For each sample, productive Simpson clonality was calculated as the square root of Simpson's diversity index over productive rearrangements. TCRdb took this table from immuneACCESS and kept in-frame rearrangements with V and J called. Such tables lack part of the clones; where checked against another copy, unresolved V genes explain under half of the gap, and the rest is unexplained. V, J and clone size reflect that table, while D and trimming were determined from the DNA. Within this sample are about 82,000 clones, with about four fifths of them counted one time only. Around 11% of the sample belongs to the ten largest clones.

The collaborating institutions used their own protocols to collect whole blood in K2EDTA tubes. For TCRbeta analysis, collaborators shipped samples in one of three forms: frozen whole blood, isolated PBMCs, or DNA extracted from either of those sample types. About this clone itself: The clone's antigen remains unknown. No base-level quality is on record; no much larger clone is a single base apart.

What the work shows at the level of the full study, not this receptor alone: How much clinical and demographic metadata was included differed by source and by participant, and the metadata was provided uncurated.

The clonotype comes from a woman aged 40-49 years with active or convalescent COVID-19. The sequence joins TRBV18 to TRBJ2-7; TRBD2 is a weak D gene call, 6 bases matching. What was sequenced was peripheral blood. The sequence in DNA is TGTGCCAGCTCACCACCTAGGCTCGCGGGGCGGGTCGCTTTATACGAGCAGTACTTC. The translation is CASSPPRLAGRVALYEQYF.